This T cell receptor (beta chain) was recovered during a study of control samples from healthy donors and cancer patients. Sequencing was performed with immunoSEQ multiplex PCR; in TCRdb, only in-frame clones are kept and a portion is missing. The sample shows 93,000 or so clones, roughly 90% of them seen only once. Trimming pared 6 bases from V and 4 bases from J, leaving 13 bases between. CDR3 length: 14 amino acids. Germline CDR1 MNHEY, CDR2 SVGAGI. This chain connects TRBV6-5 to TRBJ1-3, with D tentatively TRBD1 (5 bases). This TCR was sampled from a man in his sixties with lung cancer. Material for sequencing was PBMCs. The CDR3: CASSSGHSGNTIYF. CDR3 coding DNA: TGTGCCAGCAGCTCCGGACACTCAGGAAACACCATATATTTT.